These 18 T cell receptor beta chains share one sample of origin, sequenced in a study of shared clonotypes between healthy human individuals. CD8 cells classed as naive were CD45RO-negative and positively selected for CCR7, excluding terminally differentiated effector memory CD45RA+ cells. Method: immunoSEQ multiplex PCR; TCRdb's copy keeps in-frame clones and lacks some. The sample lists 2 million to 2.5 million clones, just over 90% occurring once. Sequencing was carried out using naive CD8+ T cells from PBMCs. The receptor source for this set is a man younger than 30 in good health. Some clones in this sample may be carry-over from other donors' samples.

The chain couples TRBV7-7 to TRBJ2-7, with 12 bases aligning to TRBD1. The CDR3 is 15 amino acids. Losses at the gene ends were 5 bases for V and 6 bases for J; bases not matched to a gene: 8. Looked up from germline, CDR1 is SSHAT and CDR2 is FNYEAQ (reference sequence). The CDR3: CASSHGTGGFSEQYF. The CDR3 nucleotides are TGTGCCAGCAGCCACGGGACAGGGGGCTTCAGCGAGCAGTACTTC.

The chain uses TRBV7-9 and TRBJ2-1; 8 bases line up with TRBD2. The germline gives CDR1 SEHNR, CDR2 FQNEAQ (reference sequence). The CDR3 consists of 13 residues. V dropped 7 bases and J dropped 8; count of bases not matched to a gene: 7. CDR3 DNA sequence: TGTGCCAGCACCACACCACTAGCGGATGAGCAGTTCTTC. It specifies CASTTPLADEQFF.

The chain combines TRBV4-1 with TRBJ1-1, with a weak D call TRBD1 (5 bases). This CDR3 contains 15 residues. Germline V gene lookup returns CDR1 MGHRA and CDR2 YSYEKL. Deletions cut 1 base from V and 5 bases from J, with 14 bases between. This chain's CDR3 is CASSQVGQGRTEAFF. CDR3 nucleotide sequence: TGCGCCAGCAGCCAAGTCGGACAAGGTCGAACTGAAGCTTTCTTT.

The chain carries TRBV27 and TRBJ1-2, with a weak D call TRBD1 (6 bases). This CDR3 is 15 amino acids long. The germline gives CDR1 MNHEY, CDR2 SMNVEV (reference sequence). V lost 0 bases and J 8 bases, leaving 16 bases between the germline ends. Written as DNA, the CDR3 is TGTGCCAGCAGTTTATCCCCCACAGGGTTCGACGGCTACACCTTC. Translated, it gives CASSLSPTGFDGYTF.

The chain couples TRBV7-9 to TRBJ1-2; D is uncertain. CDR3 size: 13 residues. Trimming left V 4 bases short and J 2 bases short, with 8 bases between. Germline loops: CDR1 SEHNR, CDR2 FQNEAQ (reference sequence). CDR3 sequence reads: CASSSEGNYGYTF. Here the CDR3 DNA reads TGTGCCAGCAGCTCGGAGGGAAACTATGGCTACACCTTC.

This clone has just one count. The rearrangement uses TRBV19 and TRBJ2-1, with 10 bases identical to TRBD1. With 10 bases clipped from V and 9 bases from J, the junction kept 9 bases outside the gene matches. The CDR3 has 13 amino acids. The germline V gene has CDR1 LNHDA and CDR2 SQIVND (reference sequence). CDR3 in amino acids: CAIWDRGRSEQFF. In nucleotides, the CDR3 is TGTGCCATTTGGGACAGGGGAAGGAGTGAGCAGTTCTTC.

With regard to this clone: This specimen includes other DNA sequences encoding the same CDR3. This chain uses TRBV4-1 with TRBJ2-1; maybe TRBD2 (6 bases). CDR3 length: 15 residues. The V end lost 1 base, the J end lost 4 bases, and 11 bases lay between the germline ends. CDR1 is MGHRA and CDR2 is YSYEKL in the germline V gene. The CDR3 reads CASSQVGGAYNEQFF. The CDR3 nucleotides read TGCGCCAGCAGCCAAGTCGGCGGGGCATACAATGAGCAGTTCTTC.

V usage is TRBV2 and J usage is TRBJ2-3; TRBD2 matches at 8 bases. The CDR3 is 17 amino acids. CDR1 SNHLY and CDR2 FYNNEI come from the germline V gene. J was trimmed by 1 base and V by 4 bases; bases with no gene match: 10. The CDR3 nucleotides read TGTGCCAGCAGTGGGGGGAAGCGGGAGAGGGGCACAGATACGCAGTATTTT. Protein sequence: CASSGGKRERGTDTQYF.

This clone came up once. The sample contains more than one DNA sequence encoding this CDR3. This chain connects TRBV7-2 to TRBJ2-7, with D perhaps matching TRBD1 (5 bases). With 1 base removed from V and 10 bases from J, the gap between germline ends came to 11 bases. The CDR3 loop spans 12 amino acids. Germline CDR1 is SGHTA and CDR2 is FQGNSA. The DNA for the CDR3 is TGTGCCAGCAGCTTAGGCGGCAGGGAACAGTACTTC. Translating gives CASSLGGREQYF.

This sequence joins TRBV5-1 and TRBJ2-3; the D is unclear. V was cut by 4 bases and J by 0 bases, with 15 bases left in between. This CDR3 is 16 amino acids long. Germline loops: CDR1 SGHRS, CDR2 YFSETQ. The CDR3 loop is CASSQDGVRSTDTQYF. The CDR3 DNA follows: TGCGCCAGCAGCCAGGACGGTGTCAGGAGCACAGATACGCAGTATTTT.

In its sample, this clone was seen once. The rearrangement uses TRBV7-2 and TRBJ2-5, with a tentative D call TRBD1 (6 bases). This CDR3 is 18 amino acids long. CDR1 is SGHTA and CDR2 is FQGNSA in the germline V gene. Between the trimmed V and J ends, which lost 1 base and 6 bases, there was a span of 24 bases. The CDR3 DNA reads TGTGCCAGCAGCTTAGACCCCGGAGAAATTACAGGGTACAAGACCCAGTACTTC. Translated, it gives CASSLDPGEITGYKTQYF.

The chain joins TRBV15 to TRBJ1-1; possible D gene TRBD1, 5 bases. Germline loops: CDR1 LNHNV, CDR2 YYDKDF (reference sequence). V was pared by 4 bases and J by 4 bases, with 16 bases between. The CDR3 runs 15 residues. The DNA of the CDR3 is TGTGCCACCAGCATGCGAGGGGCGCCTAGCACTGAAGCTTTCTTT. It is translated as CATSMRGAPSTEAFF. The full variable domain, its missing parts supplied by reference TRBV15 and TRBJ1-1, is DAMVIQNPRYQVTQFGKPVTLSCSQTLNHNVMYWYQQKSSQAPKLLFHYYDKDFNNEADTPDNFQSRRPNTSFCFLDIRSPGLGDTAMYLCATSMRGAPSTEAFFGQGTRLTVV.

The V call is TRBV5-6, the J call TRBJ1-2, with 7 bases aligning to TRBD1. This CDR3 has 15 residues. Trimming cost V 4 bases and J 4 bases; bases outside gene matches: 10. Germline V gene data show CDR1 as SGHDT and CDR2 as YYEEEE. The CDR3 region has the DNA TGTGCCAGCAGCGGATCGACAGGGATCCTCTATGGCTACACCTTC. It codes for CASSGSTGILYGYTF.

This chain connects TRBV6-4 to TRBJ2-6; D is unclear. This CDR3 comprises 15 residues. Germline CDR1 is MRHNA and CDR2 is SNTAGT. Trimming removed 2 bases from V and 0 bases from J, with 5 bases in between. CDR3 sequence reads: CASSDPNSGANVLTF. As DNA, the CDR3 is TGTGCCAGCAGTGACCCGAACTCTGGGGCCAACGTCCTGACTTTC.

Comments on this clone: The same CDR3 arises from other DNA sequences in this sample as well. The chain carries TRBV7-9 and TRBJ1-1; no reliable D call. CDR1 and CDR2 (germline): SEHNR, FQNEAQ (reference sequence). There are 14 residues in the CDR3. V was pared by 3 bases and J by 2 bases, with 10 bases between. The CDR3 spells CASSLSGRNTEAFF. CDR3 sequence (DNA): TGTGCCAGCAGCTTGTCCGGCCGAAACACTGAAGCTTTCTTT.

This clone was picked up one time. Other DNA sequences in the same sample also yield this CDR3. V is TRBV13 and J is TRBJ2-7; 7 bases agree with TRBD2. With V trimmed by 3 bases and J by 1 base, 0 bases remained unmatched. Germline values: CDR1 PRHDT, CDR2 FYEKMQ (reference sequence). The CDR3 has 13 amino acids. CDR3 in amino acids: CASSFGGSYEQYF. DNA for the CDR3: TGTGCCAGCAGCTTCGGGGGGTCCTACGAGCAGTACTTC.

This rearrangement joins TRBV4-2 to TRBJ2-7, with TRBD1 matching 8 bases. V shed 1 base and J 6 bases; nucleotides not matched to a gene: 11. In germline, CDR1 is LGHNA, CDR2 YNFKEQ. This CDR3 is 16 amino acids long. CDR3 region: CASSQGSGQGVREQYF. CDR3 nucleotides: TGTGCCAGCAGCCAAGGTAGCGGACAGGGTGTTCGCGAGCAGTACTTC.

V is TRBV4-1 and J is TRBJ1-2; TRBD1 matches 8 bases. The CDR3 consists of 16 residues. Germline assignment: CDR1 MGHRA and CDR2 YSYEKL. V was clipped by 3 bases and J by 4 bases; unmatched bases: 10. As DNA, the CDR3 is TGCGCCAGCAGCCAGGAGACAGGGGAAGGGATCTATGGCTACACCTTC. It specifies CASSQETGEGIYGYTF.